This entry describes one T cell receptor (beta chain). The antigen is unknown. Between the trimmed V and J ends, which lost 1 base and 2 bases, there was a span of 9 bases. From germline, CDR1 is MNHNS and CDR2 SASEGT. This CDR3 comprises 14 residues. Samples came from axillary lymph nodes draining the breast cancer. The sample originates from a study of breast tumors, draining lymph nodes, adjacent tissues. Study-level findings and limits: Compared with basal-like, luminal-like tumors shared significantly more repertoire with nontumor tissue.

TCRdb redid the calling of the multiplex PCR reads with MiXCR, one entry per CDR3 protein. The sample lists more than 250,000 distinct CDR3 sequences; roughly 30% were seen once. This sequence joins TRBV6-1 and TRBJ2-7, with D uncertain. The source of this sequence is a female donor with breast cancer. Some clones in this sample may be carry-over from other donors' samples. Sequenced: axillary lymph node tissue. CDR3 loop: CASSEVLFAYEQYF. DNA of the CDR3: TGTGCCAGCAGTGAAGTACTATTCGCCTACGAGCAGTACTTC.